The clone carrying this T cell receptor (beta chain) occurred once. Germline values: CDR1 SNHLY, CDR2 FYNNEI. The V end was cut by 7 bases, the J end by 3 bases, with 21 bases between. This CDR3 is 16 amino acids long. The T cells that were sequenced for TCR beta were CD8+ and CD4+ cells from blood. Controls were drawn from healthy donors and were matched for age and sex. TEMRA cells underwent FACS enrichment and CD8+ and CD4+ T cells underwent negative isolation. Reverse transcription of about 0.5 to 1 ug RNA was performed with random hexamers. Each CDR3 protein gets one entry after TCRdb re-called the immunoSEQ multiplex PCR reads with MiXCR. The table has about 80,000 distinct CDR3 sequences, approximately 94% seen once. The data derive from a study of CD8 T cells in Susac syndrome.

V gene TRBV2 combines with J gene TRBJ2-5, with D perhaps matching TRBD2 (6 bases). The sample was CD8+ T cells from PBMCs. The sequence derives from a human donor in good health. The CDR3 protein is CASTEGSGNTKETQYF. DNA of the CDR3: TGTGCCAGCACCGAGGGTAGCGGCAATACCAAAGAGACCCAGTACTTC. Complete variable domain (other parts from reference TRBV2 and TRBJ2-5): EPEVTQTPSHQVTQMGQEVILRCVPISNHLYFYWYRQILGQKVEFLVSFYNNEISEKSEIFDDQFSVERPDGSNFTLKIRSTKLEDSAMYFCASTEGSGNTKETQYFGPGTRLLVL.